This TCR beta chain emerged from a study of T cells in Graves' hyperthyroidism and ophthalmopathy. V shed 2 bases and J shed 9 bases, with 8 bases lying between them. The CDR3 is made up of 13 amino acids. RNA transcripts yielded amplified TCR beta CDR3 regions. HTBI primers drove first-round RT-PCR of the TCR CDR3. Each CDR3 protein gets one entry after TCRdb re-called the multiplex PCR reads with MiXCR. The table includes 250,000 to 300,000 distinct CDR3 sequences, roughly an eighth detected once. V gene TRBV12-3 or TRBV12-4 combines with J gene TRBJ1-6; D gene ambiguous. Source material: blood. This clonotype originated in a woman aged 40 to 50 with Graves' hyperthyroidism. The CDR3 loop reads CASSLTGGSPLHF. Here the CDR3 DNA reads TGTGCCAGCAGTTTAACGGGTGGTTCACCCCTCCACTTT.